The 6 T cell receptor beta chains in this list originate from one sample, sequenced in a study of OX40 agonist ivuxolimab in advanced cancers. The protocol was immunoSEQ multiplex PCR, while the TCRdb copy is restricted to in-frame clones and leaves out a portion. The table records about 91,000 clones, around 87% of them present only once. Specimen: CD4+ or CD8+ T cells sorted from blood, collected in a trial of the OX40 agonist ivuxolimab. The receptors shown here come from an adult with an advanced solid tumor such as melanoma, head and neck, liver or kidney cancer.

This clone was seen only once. The rearrangement uses TRBV5-1 and TRBJ2-6, with unresolved D. The CDR3 extends over 15 amino acids. Germline CDR1 is SGHRS and CDR2 is YFSETQ. V shed 0 bases and J shed 2 bases, with 6 bases lying between them. The CDR3 bases are TGCGCCAGCAGCTTGGAGATGGCTGGGGCCAACGTCCTGACTTTC. It translates to CASSLEMAGANVLTF.

This clone was observed once. The rearrangement joins TRBV28 to TRBJ1-2, with TRBD1 matching 7 bases. CDR1 and CDR2 (germline): MDHEN, SYDVKM. The length of the CDR3 is 14 residues. Trimming took 6 bases from V and 0 from J; bases not matched to a gene: 4. CDR3 in DNA: TGTGCCAGCAGAAGACAGGGAACTAACTATGGCTACACCTTC. Encoded protein: CASRRQGTNYGYTF.

The chain has TRBV27 and TRBJ2-7, with D tentatively TRBD1 (6 bases). Trimming stripped 3 bases from V and 2 bases from J, with 14 bases between. The CDR3 contains 15 residues. Germline V gene sequence: CDR1 MNHEY, CDR2 SMNVEV (reference sequence). The CDR3 loop is CASSFKTGQTYEQYF. The CDR3 nucleotides are TGTGCCAGCAGTTTCAAGACAGGACAGACCTACGAGCAGTACTTC.

The V and J genes are TRBV11-3 and TRBJ2-3; 11 bases match TRBD2. The V gene end was trimmed by 4 bases and the J gene end by 3 bases; junction bases not matched to a gene: 3. Germline lookup yields CDR1 SGHNT and CDR2 YENEEA. CDR3 length equals 15 residues. DNA for the CDR3: TGTGCCAGCAGCTCCGGGACTAGCGGAACAGATACGCAGTATTTT. It yields the protein CASSSGTSGTDTQYF.

The gene calls are TRBV5-4 and TRBJ1-1; D unresolved. The CDR3 loop spans 12 amino acids. V dropped 0 bases and J dropped 7 bases, with 7 bases sitting between them. Looked up from germline, CDR1 is SGHNT and CDR2 is YYREEE (reference sequence). CDR3: CASSLGVGEAFF. The CDR3 nucleotides read TGTGCCAGCAGCTTGGGGGTAGGTGAAGCTTTCTTT.

CDR3 nucleotides: TGTGCCAGCAGTTACACTAGCGGGAGTAGGAGTGAGCAGTTCTTC. Protein: CASSYTSGSRSEQFF. This chain links TRBV6-5 with TRBJ2-1; 11 nucleotides agree with TRBD2. This CDR3 is built from 15 residues. With V trimmed by 2 bases and J by 9 bases, 6 bases remained unmatched. Germline values: CDR1 MNHEY, CDR2 SVGAGI.